Listed below are T cell receptor beta chains from one sample, sequenced in a study of blood T cell repertoires in COVID-19. Here immunoSEQ multiplex PCR was the method, and the copy in TCRdb shows in-frame clones only, minus some. The data contain some 200,000 clones, approximately 90% of them singletons. Sequencing was performed on peripheral blood. These receptors were collected from a woman aged 18-35 years who had recovered from COVID-19. CDR3s leave out the opening cysteine and the closing phenylalanine or tryptophan. A row's size may be missing; if present it is once, few, many or a size class.

TRBJ1-2,TRBV9,-,ASSVRVTGHYGYT
TRBJ1-1,TRBV5-4,-,ASSLGAYQGLGTEAF
TRBJ1-5,TRBV6-5,once,ASSYVPQDQPQH
TRBJ2-6,TRBV19,-,ASSAGDRDSGANVLT
TRBJ1-2,TRBV7-6,-,ASSLGATTGYT
TRBJ2-7,TRBV15,-,ATSTRGAVEQY
TRBJ2-1,TRBV19,-,ASSMNLGVGNEQF
TRBJ1-1,TRBV6-2/TRBV6-3,-,ASSAPSGTVEAF
TRBJ1-2,TRBV5-4,-,ASSFPGTGVNGYT
TRBJ1-2,TRBV28,-,ASSFDYGYT
TRBJ1-2,TRBV19,-,ASSTHREIGYT
TRBJ2-7,TRBV4-3,-,ASSQDPGLAGYEQY
TRBJ1-5,TRBV25-1,-,ASSEPTEDDSNQPQH
TRBJ2-1,TRBV7-2,-,ASSLTGTTYNEQF
TRBJ2-3,TRBV27,few,ASSQGRDSRRTDTQY
TRBJ2-3,TRBV4-3,once,ASSRRIAGTTDTQY
TRBJ1-2,TRBV6-1,-,ASSEALRGVCT
TRBJ2-1,TRBV2,few,ASRGSGRGNNEQF
TRBJ2-1,TRBV24-1,-,ATSAGSGRADNEQF
TRBJ2-1,TRBV27,-,ASSSNGAGLGNEQF
TRBJ1-2,TRBV28,-,ASSEQGPYGYT
TRBJ1-5,TRBV25-1,-,ASSENPTGGSSNQPQH
TRBJ2-1,TRBV6-1,-,ASSDPQAGKDEQF
TRBJ1-6,TRBV7-2,once,ASSSDRVFSPLH
TRBJ1-1,TRBV27,once,ASSYQDRGTEAF
TRBJ2-5,TRBV7-9,-,ASSLTAQETQY
TRBJ2-5,TRBV30,-,AYTGLETQY
TRBJ2-1,TRBV19,-,ASSPIAAYNEQF
TRBJ2-3,TRBV9,-,ASSVVGRWADTQY
TRBJ2-2,TRBV3-1/TRBV3-2,-,ASSQGGILAGAWTGELF
TRBJ1-1,TRBV5-1,-,ASSLDRETAEAF
TRBJ1-5,TRBV2,-,ASSGERLGNQPQH
TRBJ2-7,TRBV6-2/TRBV6-3,-,ASSLQRLPSYEQY
TRBJ2-3,TRBV9,once,ASSPHRGRDTQY
TRBJ2-3,TRBV11-3,-,ASSLSPSGADTQY
TRBJ1-1,TRBV7-9,-,ASSLEEWGGAEAF
TRBJ1-1,TRBV4-1,-,ASSQTGQFNTEAF
TRBJ1-2,TRBV6-5,-,ASRNDRLRGGYT
TRBJ2-2,TRBV2,-,ASSEVAGNTGELF
TRBJ2-7,TRBV18,-,ASSLGSGYSYEQY
TRBJ2-7,TRBV4-3,-,ASSQGRLAGGAYEQY
TRBJ2-2,TRBV9,once,ASSPRQASTGELF
TRBJ2-7,TRBV19,-,ASSRDRGIEQY
TRBJ2-1,TRBV9,-,ASSVGDSVGDEQF